This T cell receptor (beta chain) was identified during a study of T cell changes during pregnancy in multiple sclerosis. Clones were sequenced by immunoSEQ multiplex PCR, and TCRdb holds only the in-frame ones, with some missing. The sample includes some 140,000 clones, 90% to 96% of them seen just once. Germline V gene sequence: CDR1 MDHEN, CDR2 SYDVKM. V lost 5 bases to trimming and J lost 3 bases; unmatched junction nucleotides: 5. The CDR3 loop spans 15 amino acids. The chain has TRBV28 and TRBJ2-7, with 12 nucleotides matching TRBD2. This sequence originates from a female donor with multiple sclerosis, enrolled in a pregnancy study. The sample was peripheral blood, taken after pregnancy. CDR3 sequence: CASSPTSGRLYEQYF. The CDR3 DNA reads TGTGCCAGCAGTCCTACTAGCGGGAGGCTCTACGAGCAGTACTTC.